A single sample gave rise to the 32 T cell receptor beta chains below, sequenced in a study of T cell responses to AZD1222 COVID-19 vaccine. Clones were read by immunoSEQ multiplex PCR, and TCRdb kept only the in-frame ones, dropping some. Of over 100,000 clones listed, around 94% were seen once; the top ten hold over 6.5%. The sample was peripheral blood, taken on day 0 of AZD1222 vaccination. The source of these receptors is an adult in good health.

CDR3 residues: CASSVGGDTGELFF. The CDR3 nucleotides are TGTGCCAGCAGCGTAGGGGGGGACACCGGGGAGCTGTTTTTT. The chain carries TRBV9 and TRBJ2-2; a weak D match, TRBD2 (6 bases). Germline V lookup: CDR1 SGDLS, CDR2 YYNGEE. V dropped 0 bases and J dropped 3 bases, with 6 bases sitting between them. The CDR3 has 14 residues. Full variable domain (missing parts from reference TRBV9 and TRBJ2-2): DSGVTQTPKHLITATGQRVTLRCSPRSGDLSVYWYQQSLDQGLQFLIQYYNGEERAKGNILERFSAQQFPDLHSELNLSSLELGDSALYFCASSVGGDTGELFFGEGSRLTVL.

This clone appeared a single time. The CDR3 protein is CSVGTSGAYNEQFF. CDR3 in DNA: TGCAGCGTCGGAACTAGCGGAGCGTACAATGAGCAGTTCTTC. J is TRBJ2-1 and V is TRBV29-1, with 8 bases lining up with TRBD2. This CDR3 spans 14 amino acids. CDR1 SQVTM and CDR2 ANQGSEA come from the germline V gene. Losses at the gene ends were 6 bases for V and 4 bases for J; bases not matched to a gene: 8.

This chain uses TRBV5-4 with TRBJ2-7; no firm D call. CDR3 length: 15 residues. Germline loops: CDR1 SGHNT, CDR2 YYREEE (reference sequence). The V end was cut by 4 bases, the J end by 6 bases, with 20 bases between. The CDR3 loop reads CASSPERTGSGEQYF. The DNA for the CDR3 is TGTGCCAGCAGCCCCGAGAGGACGGGTTCAGGCGAGCAGTACTTC.

This chain links TRBV10-3 with TRBJ1-4; D is unclear. The CDR3 is made up of 13 amino acids. CDR1 is ENHRY, CDR2 SYGVKD, per germline. The ends were cut back, 3 bases at V and 5 bases at J, with 7 bases in the middle. The CDR3 nucleotides are TGTGCCATCAGTGAAAGGGCAAATGAAAAACTGTTTTTT. Translation: CAISERANEKLFF.

The rearrangement joins TRBV5-6 to TRBJ1-1; D might be TRBD1 (6 bases). Trimming cost V 4 bases and J 8 bases, with 18 bases left between them. The CDR3 has 14 amino acids. Germline V gene lookup returns CDR1 SGHDT and CDR2 YYEEEE. The CDR3 spells CASSPLDSRLEAFF. The CDR3 DNA follows: TGTGCCAGCAGCCCGCTGGACAGCAGACTAGAAGCTTTCTTT.

The chain joins TRBV27 to TRBJ1-2, with D perhaps matching TRBD1 (5 bases). The V gene's germline CDR1 is MNHEY and CDR2 SMNVEV (reference sequence). CDR3 length: 13 residues. V was pared by 3 bases and J by 3 bases, with 8 bases between. The CDR3 region is CASSLQGDYGYTF. The CDR3 region has the DNA TGTGCCAGCAGTTTGCAGGGCGACTATGGCTACACCTTC.

The chain uses TRBV27 and TRBJ2-7; D remains ambiguous. Germline CDR1 MNHEY, CDR2 SMNVEV (reference sequence). The CDR3 has 15 residues. The V end was cut by 0 bases, the J end by 4 bases, with 13 bases between. CDR3 coding DNA: TGTGCCAGCAGTTTATCCGGCCCGACTGGGTACGAGCAGTACTTC. It specifies CASSLSGPTGYEQYF.

This chain uses TRBV27 with TRBJ2-7, with TRBD1 identical over 12 bases. V lost 7 bases and J lost 4; bases outside the gene matches: 11. CDR3 size: 16 residues. CDR1 is MNHEY, CDR2 SMNVEV, per germline (reference sequence). The CDR3 nucleotides read TGTGCCAGCATCCTCACGGGGACAGGGGGCACATACGAGCAGTACTTC. This encodes CASILTGTGGTYEQYF.

With respect to this clone: The germline gene is not matched at one end of the junction; a read error may be the cause. The V call is TRBV7-8, the J call TRBJ1-3; D gene uncertain. Germline loops: CDR1 SGHVS, CDR2 FQNEAQ. The CDR3 consists of 17 residues. The CDR3 coding sequence is TGTGCCAGCAGCCTAGCCCGGGCGGGAACGAGCGGAAACACCATATATTTT. It encodes CASSLARAGTSGNTIYF.

This clone was detected a few times. Here the CDR3 reads CSVEDLGLAGGSPYEQYF. DNA of the CDR3: TGCAGCGTTGAAGATCTTGGACTAGCGGGAGGTTCTCCCTACGAGCAGTACTTC. The rearrangement joins TRBV29-1 to TRBJ2-7; 14 bases align to TRBD2. The CDR3 runs to 18 residues. Germline V gene sequence: CDR1 SQVTM, CDR2 ANQGSEA. Unmatched junction bases numbered 9, after V lost 0 bases and J lost 2 bases.

The rearrangement links TRBV7-8 to TRBJ1-5, with TRBD1 as a possible D gene (6 bases). With 4 bases removed from V and 8 bases from J, the gap between germline ends came to 18 bases. Germline V CDR1 and CDR2: SGHVS, FQNEAQ. The CDR3 totals 15 residues. CDR3 residues: CASSSPGHPREPQHF. The CDR3 nucleotides read TGTGCCAGCAGCTCGCCGGGACATCCAAGGGAGCCCCAGCATTTT. The full variable domain, in which reference TRBV7-8 and TRBJ1-5 provide the parts outside the CDR3, is GAGVSQSPRYKVAKRGQDVALRCDPISGHVSLFWYQQALGQGPEFLTYFQNEAQLDKSGLPSDRFFAERPEGSVSTLKIQRTQQEDSAVYLCASSSPGHPREPQHFGDGTRLSIL.

A few counts support this clone. V gene TRBV19 combines with J gene TRBJ2-1, with 12 positions matching TRBD2. V shed 4 bases and J 1 base; nucleotides not matched to a gene: 2. This CDR3 comprises 16 residues. Per germline, CDR1 LNHDA and CDR2 SQIVND (reference sequence). In nucleotides, the CDR3 is TGTGCCAGTAGTAGACTAGCGGGAGATTCCTACAATGAGCAGTTCTTC. Its translation is CASSRLAGDSYNEQFF.

This clone occurred a few times. The chain uses TRBV5-1 and TRBJ2-1, with 10 bases matching TRBD2. Germline V gene data show CDR1 as SGHRS and CDR2 as YFSETQ. Germline trimming cut 0 bases from V and 6 bases from J; bases unmatched to any gene: 6. The CDR3 is 16 residues long. CDR3 region: CASSLGVGLATNEQFF. The DNA of the CDR3 is TGCGCCAGCAGCTTGGGGGTGGGACTAGCGACCAATGAGCAGTTCTTC.

The chain recombines TRBV7-9 with TRBJ2-5; D is perhaps TRBD2 (5 bases). In germline, CDR1 is SEHNR, CDR2 FQNEAQ (reference sequence). The CDR3 extends over 17 amino acids. Trimming took off 5 bases at V and 5 bases at J, with 24 bases between the two ends. CDR3 bases: TGTGCCAGCAGCCAAGGAGTAGGGCGAGGGAGAGGGGAGACCCAGTACTTC. Amino acids: CASSQGVGRGRGETQYF.

The rearrangement links TRBV11-2 to TRBJ1-2; 11 bases are a match to TRBD1. The V gene end was trimmed by 5 bases and the J gene end by 4 bases; junction bases not matched to a gene: 9. In germline, CDR1 is SGHAT, CDR2 FQNNGV. The CDR3 sequence is 16 residues long. The CDR3 nucleotides are TGTGCCAGCAGCCCACCGGGACAGGGGGATCGCTATGGCTACACCTTC. Translated: CASSPPGQGDRYGYTF.

The chain is built from TRBV5-1 and TRBJ2-1, with 12 bases fitting TRBD1. The V and J ends lost 1 base and 9 bases, in that order; junction bases with no gene match: 5. The germline CDR1 and CDR2 sequences are SGHRS and YFSETQ. This CDR3 region has 15 residues. CDR3 amino acids: CASSLRGQGAGEQFF. CDR3 nucleotides: TGCGCCAGCAGCTTGCGGGGACAGGGGGCGGGTGAGCAGTTCTTC.

V gene TRBV5-8 combines with J gene TRBJ2-7; D is unresolved. V lost 4 bases, J lost 4 bases, and 12 bases lay in between. Germline V lookup: CDR1 SGHTS, CDR2 YDEGEE. The CDR3 extends over 13 amino acids. In nucleotides, the CDR3 is TGTGCCAGCAGCCTGAACTGGATTTACGAGCAGTACTTC. Residues: CASSLNWIYEQYF.

The V call is TRBV7-9, the J call TRBJ1-5, with D uncertain. CDR1 and CDR2 from the germline V gene are SEHNR and FQNEAQ (reference sequence). The CDR3 has 14 amino acids. V lost 5 bases and J lost 4, with 12 bases in between. This chain's CDR3 is CASSDYTANQPQHF. The CDR3, as DNA: TGTGCCAGCAGCGATTATACAGCGAATCAGCCCCAGCATTTT.

This clone has only one observation. The chain links TRBV6-6 to TRBJ2-7, with D possibly TRBD1 on 6 matching bases. Trimming cost V 6 bases and J 0 bases, with 18 bases left between them. This CDR3 spans 16 amino acids. Germline V gene sequence: CDR1 MNHNY, CDR2 SVGAGI (reference sequence). The CDR3 loop is CASRLAGTQSSYEQYF. CDR3 DNA: TGTGCCAGCAGACTTGCCGGGACACAAAGCTCCTACGAGCAGTACTTC.

CDR3 in amino acids: CASSSPGQGAYEQYF. CDR3 nucleotide sequence: TGTGCCAGCAGCTCCCCCGGACAGGGGGCATACGAGCAGTACTTC. The chain has TRBV7-2 and TRBJ2-7, with 11 bases matching TRBD1. This CDR3 comprises 15 residues. V dropped 4 bases and J dropped 4; count of bases not matched to a gene: 6. The V gene's germline CDR1 is SGHTA and CDR2 FQGNSA.

This rearrangement joins TRBV2 to TRBJ1-3; 7 bases match TRBD1. Germline CDR1 is SNHLY and CDR2 is FYNNEI. The CDR3 runs 13 residues. After removal of 5 bases from V and 8 bases from J, the junction contained 6 bases not matched to a gene. Here the CDR3 reads CASSPTGIDTIYF. In DNA, the CDR3 is TGTGCCAGCAGTCCGACAGGGATAGACACCATATATTTT.

This clone was seen a handful of times. This chain connects TRBV13 to TRBJ1-3, with D possibly matching TRBD1 (6 bases). The ends were cut back, 4 bases at V and 8 bases at J, with 15 bases in the middle. This CDR3 is built from 14 residues. Germline lookup yields CDR1 PRHDT and CDR2 FYEKMQ (reference sequence). CDR3 amino acids: CASSWGHSGDTIYF. The CDR3 bases are TGTGCCAGCAGCTGGGGACATAGCGGAGACACCATATATTTT.

The chain is built from TRBV4-1 and TRBJ2-1, with 10 bases aligning to TRBD2. This CDR3 is 17 amino acids long. Trimming took 4 bases from V and 9 from J; bases not matched to a gene: 15. The germline V gene encodes CDR1 MGHRA and CDR2 YSYEKL. CDR3 DNA sequence: TGCGCCAGCAGCCGGGGCCCCGGGGCTAGCGGGAGCGGTGAGCAGTTCTTC. It encodes CASSRGPGASGSGEQFF.

The gene calls are TRBV5-1 and TRBJ1-2, with D possibly matching TRBD1 (5 bases). In germline, CDR1 is SGHRS, CDR2 YFSETQ. The CDR3 contains 14 residues. V was cut by 0 bases and J by 7 bases, with 13 bases left in between. Here the CDR3 DNA reads TGCGCCAGCAGCTTGGGGGACGGACTTTTTGGCTACACCTTC. Translation: CASSLGDGLFGYTF.

This clone was counted once. This chain joins TRBV3-1 (or the pseudogene TRBV3-2) and TRBJ2-3; 13 bases are shared with TRBD2. This CDR3 is built from 19 residues. V dropped 4 bases and J dropped 4; count of bases not matched to a gene: 14. Germline loops: CDR1 LGHDT, CDR2 YNNKEL (reference sequence). The CDR3 coding sequence is TGTGCCAGCAGCCTGTACAGGACTAGCGGGAGCATGGGGGCAGATACGCAGTATTTT. It translates to CASSLYRTSGSMGADTQYF.

The chain joins TRBV30 to TRBJ2-7; the D is unclear. V lost 0 bases and J lost 2, with 14 bases in between. CDR1 is GTSNPN and CDR2 is SVGIG in the germline V gene (reference sequence). The CDR3 is 15 amino acids. CDR3 region: CAWSVPLGRTYEQYF. The CDR3 nucleotides are TGTGCCTGGAGTGTACCGCTAGGAAGGACCTACGAGCAGTACTTC.

The genes are TRBV7-2 and TRBJ2-5; D is undetermined. Germline assignment: CDR1 SGHTA and CDR2 FQGNSA. Trimming took 2 bases from V and 3 from J, leaving 7 bases between them. The CDR3 runs 13 residues. The CDR3 coding sequence is TGTGCCAGCAGCTTAATGCGAGAAGAGACCCAGTACTTC. It codes for CASSLMREETQYF.

V gene TRBV6-5 combines with J gene TRBJ1-6, with 7 bases matching TRBD1. The V gene end was trimmed by 3 bases and the J gene end by 7 bases; junction bases not matched to a gene: 9. The germline V gene encodes CDR1 MNHEY and CDR2 SVGAGI. CDR3 length: 16 residues. Here the CDR3 reads CASSYSPQGRNSPLHF. CDR3 nucleotide sequence: TGTGCCAGCAGTTATTCCCCACAGGGGCGCAATTCACCCCTCCACTTT.

The CDR3, as DNA: TGTGCCAGCAGTGAGGAGGTGAACACCGGGGAGCTGTTTTTT. Translation gives CASSEEVNTGELFF. The V call is TRBV6-4, the J call TRBJ2-2; D perhaps matches TRBD2 (5 bases). V was pared by 3 bases and J by 1 base, with 6 bases between. This CDR3 comprises 14 residues. CDR1 is MRHNA, CDR2 SNTAGT, per germline.

The chain employs TRBV12-3 or TRBV12-4 and TRBJ1-2; possible D gene TRBD1, 5 bases. The CDR3 has 12 residues. V lost 3 bases and J 4 bases, leaving 6 bases between the germline ends. This chain's CDR3 is CASSFRAYGYTF. The CDR3 DNA reads TGTGCCAGCAGTTTCAGGGCCTATGGCTACACCTTC.

The chain combines TRBV7-2 with TRBJ1-1; 12 bases are a match to TRBD1. CDR3 length: 18 residues. CDR1 SGHTA and CDR2 FQGNSA come from the germline V gene. Germline trimming cut 4 bases from V and 0 bases from J; bases unmatched to any gene: 9. The CDR3 region is CASSSRDRGPLVNTEAFF. The CDR3 nucleotides are TGTGCCAGCAGCTCCAGGGACAGGGGGCCTCTGGTGAACACTGAAGCTTTCTTT.

This sequence joins TRBV4-2 and TRBJ2-3, with D unresolved. The CDR3 consists of 11 residues. Per the germline V gene, CDR1 is LGHNA and CDR2 is YNFKEQ. The ends were cut back, 6 bases at V and 6 bases at J, with 7 bases in the middle. The DNA of the CDR3 is TGTGCCAGCAGTAACGCGGATACGCAGTATTTT. It encodes CASSNADTQYF.